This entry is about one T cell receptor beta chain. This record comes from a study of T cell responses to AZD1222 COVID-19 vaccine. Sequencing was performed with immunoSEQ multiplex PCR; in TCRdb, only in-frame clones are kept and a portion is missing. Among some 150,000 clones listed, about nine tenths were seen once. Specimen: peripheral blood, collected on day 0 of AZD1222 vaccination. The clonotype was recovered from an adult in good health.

CDR3 nucleotide sequence: TGTGCCAGCAGTCCACTCCCAGGGGTCGGCACTGAAGCTTTCTTT. It specifies CASSPLPGVGTEAFF. The chain has TRBV27 and TRBJ1-1, with a tentative D call TRBD1 (6 bases). V shed 5 bases and J shed 4 bases, with 17 bases lying between them. The CDR3 loop spans 15 amino acids. Germline CDR1 is MNHEY and CDR2 is SMNVEV (reference sequence).